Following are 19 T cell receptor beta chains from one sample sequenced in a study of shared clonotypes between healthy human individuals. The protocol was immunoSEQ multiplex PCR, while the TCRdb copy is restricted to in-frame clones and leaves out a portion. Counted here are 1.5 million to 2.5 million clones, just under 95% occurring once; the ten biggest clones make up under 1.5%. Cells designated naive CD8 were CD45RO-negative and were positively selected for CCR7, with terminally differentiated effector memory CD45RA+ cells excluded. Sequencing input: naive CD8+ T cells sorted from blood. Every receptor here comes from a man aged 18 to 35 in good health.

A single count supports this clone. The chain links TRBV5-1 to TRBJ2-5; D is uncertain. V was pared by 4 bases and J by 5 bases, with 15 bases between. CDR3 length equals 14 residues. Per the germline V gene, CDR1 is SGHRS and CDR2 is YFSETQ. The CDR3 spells CASSTDPRQETQYF. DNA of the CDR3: TGCGCCAGCAGCACCGATCCCCGCCAGGAGACCCAGTACTTC.

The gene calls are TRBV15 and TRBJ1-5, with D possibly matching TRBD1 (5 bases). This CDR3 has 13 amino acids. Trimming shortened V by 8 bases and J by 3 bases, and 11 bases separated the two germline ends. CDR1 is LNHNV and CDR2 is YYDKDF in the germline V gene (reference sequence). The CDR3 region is CATEGSLNQPQHF. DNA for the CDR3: TGTGCCACCGAGGGGAGCCTCAATCAGCCCCAGCATTTT.

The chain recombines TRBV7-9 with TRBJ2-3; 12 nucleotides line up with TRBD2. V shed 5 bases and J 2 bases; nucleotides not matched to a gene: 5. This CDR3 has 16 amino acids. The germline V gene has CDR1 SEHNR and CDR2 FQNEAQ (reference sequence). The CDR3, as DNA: TGTGCCAGCAGCGGCGGACTAGCGGGATACACAGATACGCAGTATTTT. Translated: CASSGGLAGYTDTQYF.

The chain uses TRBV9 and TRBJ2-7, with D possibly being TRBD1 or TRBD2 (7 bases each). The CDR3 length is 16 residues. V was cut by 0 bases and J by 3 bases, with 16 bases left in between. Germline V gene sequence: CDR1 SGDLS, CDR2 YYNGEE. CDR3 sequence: CASSVEGGGAFYEQYF. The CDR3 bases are TGTGCCAGCAGCGTAGAGGGAGGGGGCGCTTTCTACGAGCAGTACTTC. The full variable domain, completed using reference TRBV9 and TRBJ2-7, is DSGVTQTPKHLITATGQRVTLRCSPRSGDLSVYWYQQSLDQGLQFLIQYYNGEERAKGNILERFSAQQFPDLHSELNLSSLELGDSALYFCASSVEGGGAFYEQYFGPGTRLTVT.

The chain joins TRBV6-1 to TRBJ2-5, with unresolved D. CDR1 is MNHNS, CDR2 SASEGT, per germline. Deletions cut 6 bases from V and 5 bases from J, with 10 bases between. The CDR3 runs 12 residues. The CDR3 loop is CASRVGLETQYF. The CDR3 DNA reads TGTGCCAGCAGGGTGGGGTTGGAGACCCAGTACTTC.

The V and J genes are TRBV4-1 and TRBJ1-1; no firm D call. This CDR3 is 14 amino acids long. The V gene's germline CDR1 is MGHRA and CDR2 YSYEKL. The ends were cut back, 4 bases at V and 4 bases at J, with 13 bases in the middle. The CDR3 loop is CASSPQMSTTEAFF. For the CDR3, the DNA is TGCGCCAGCAGCCCTCAGATGTCAACCACTGAAGCTTTCTTT.

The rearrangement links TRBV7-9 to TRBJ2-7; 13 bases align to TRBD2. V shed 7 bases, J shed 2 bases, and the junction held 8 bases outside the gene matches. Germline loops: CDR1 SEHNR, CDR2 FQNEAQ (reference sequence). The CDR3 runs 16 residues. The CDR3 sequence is CASTPSTSGGTYEQYF. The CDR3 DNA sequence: TGTGCCAGCACCCCCTCGACTAGCGGGGGGACCTACGAGCAGTACTTC.

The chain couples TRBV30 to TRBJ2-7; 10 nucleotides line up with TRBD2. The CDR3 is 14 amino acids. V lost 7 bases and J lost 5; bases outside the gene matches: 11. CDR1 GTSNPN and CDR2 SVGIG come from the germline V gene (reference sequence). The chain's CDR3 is CASTRGGTSDEQYF. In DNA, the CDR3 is TGTGCCTCCACGAGAGGGGGGACTAGCGACGAGCAGTACTTC.

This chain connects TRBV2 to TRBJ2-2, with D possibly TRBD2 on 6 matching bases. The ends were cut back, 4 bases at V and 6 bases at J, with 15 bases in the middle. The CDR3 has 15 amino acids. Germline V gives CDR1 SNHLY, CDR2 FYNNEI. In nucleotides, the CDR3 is TGTGCCAGCAGTGGGCCGGGACTCTCCCCCGGGGAGCTGTTTTTT. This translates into CASSGPGLSPGELFF.

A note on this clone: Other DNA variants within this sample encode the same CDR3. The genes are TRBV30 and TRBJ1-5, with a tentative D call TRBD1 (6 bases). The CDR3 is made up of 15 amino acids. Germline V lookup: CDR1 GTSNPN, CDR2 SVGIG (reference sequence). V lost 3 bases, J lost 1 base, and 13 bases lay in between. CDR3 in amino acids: CAWSLGGASNQPQHF. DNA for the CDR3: TGTGCCTGGAGCCTAGGGGGAGCGAGCAATCAGCCCCAGCATTTT.

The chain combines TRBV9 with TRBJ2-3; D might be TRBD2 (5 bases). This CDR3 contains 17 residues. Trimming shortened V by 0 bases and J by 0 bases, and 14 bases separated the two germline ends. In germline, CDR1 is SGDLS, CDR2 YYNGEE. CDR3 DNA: TGTGCCAGCAGCGTAGTGACCGCGGGCCCTAGCACAGATACGCAGTATTTT. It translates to CASSVVTAGPSTDTQYF.

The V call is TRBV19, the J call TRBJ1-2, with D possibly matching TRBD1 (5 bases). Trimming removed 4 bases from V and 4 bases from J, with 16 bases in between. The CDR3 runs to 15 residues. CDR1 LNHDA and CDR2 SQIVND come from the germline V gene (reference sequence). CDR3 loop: CASSTPAGDSYGYTF. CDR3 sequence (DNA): TGTGCCAGTAGTACCCCCGCGGGGGACTCCTATGGCTACACCTTC.

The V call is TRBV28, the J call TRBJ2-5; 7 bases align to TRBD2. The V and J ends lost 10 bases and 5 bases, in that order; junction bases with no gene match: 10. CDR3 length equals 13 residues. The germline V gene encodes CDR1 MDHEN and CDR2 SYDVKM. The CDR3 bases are TGTGCCACCCAGTTATGGGGGGGGGAGACCCAGTACTTC. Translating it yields CATQLWGGETQYF.

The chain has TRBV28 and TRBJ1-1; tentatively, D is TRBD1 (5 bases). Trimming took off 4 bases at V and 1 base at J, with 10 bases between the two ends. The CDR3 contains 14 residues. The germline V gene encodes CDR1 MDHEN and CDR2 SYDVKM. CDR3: CASSWGTGNTEAFF. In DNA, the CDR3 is TGTGCCAGCAGTTGGGGTACAGGGAACACTGAAGCTTTCTTT. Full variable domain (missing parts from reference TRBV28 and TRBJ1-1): DVKVTQSSRYLVKRTGEKVFLECVQDMDHENMFWYRQDPGLGLRLIYFSYDVKMKEKGDIPEGYSVSREKKERFSLILESASTNQTSMYLCASSWGTGNTEAFFGQGTRLTVV.

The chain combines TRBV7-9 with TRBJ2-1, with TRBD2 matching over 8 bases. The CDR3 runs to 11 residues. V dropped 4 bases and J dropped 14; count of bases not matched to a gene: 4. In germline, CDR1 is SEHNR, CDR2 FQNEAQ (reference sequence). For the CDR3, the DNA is TGTGCCAGCAGCTACGGGACTAGTAAGTTCTTC. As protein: CASSYGTSKFF.

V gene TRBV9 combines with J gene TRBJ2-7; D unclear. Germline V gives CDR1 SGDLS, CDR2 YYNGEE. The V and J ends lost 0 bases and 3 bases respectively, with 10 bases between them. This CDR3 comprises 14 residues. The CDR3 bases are TGTGCCAGCAGCGTAGGTACGGAAGTCTACGAGCAGTACTTC. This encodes CASSVGTEVYEQYF.

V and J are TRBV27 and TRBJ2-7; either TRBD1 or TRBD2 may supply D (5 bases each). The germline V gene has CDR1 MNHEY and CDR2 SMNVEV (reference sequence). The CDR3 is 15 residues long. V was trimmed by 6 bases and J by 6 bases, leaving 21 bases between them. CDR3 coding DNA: TGTGCCAGCAGCCGGGTGTTTGGGGGAGTCGGCGAGCAGTACTTC. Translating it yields CASSRVFGGVGEQYF.

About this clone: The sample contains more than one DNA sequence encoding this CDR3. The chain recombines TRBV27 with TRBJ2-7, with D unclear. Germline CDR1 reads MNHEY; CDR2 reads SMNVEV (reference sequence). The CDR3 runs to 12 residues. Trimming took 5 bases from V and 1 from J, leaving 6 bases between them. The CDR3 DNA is TGTGCCAGCAGTCCCGGATCCTACGAGCAGTACTTC. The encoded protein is CASSPGSYEQYF.

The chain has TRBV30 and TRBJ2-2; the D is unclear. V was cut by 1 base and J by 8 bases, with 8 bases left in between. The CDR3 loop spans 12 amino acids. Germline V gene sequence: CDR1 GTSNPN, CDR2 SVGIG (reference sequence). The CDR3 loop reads CAWSDSQGELFF. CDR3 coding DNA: TGTGCCTGGAGTGACTCCCAGGGGGAGCTGTTTTTT.